Each of the 9 T cell receptor beta chains below was sequenced from the same sample in a study of regulatory T cells in long-lasting Graves disease. This sample's time point: newly diagnosed GD, antithyroid drugs for less than 3 months. There was RNA extracted from PBMCs, and the TCR library was made from it. Arm-PCR with iRepertoire HTBI primers amplified the CDR3 regions for these TCR beta libraries. TCRdb analysed the multiplex PCR reads with MiXCR anew, one entry per CDR3 protein. The table has under 450,000 distinct CDR3 sequences, approximately 12% seen once. This same sample was also part of a study on T cells in Graves' hyperthyroidism and ophthalmopathy.

Sequenced here: peripheral blood mononuclear cells (PBMCs), sampled at new diagnosis, from a patient treated with antithyroid drugs. The source of these receptors is a woman in her late teens or twenties with Graves disease.

This clonotype came up many times. The V gene is TRBV5-1, the J gene TRBJ2-2; D perhaps matches TRBD1 (5 bases). Germline V lookup: CDR1 SGHRS, CDR2 YFSETQ. The V gene lost 5 bases and the J gene lost 4 bases, with 9 bases spanning the gap. CDR3 length: 13 amino acids. CDR3: CASRYDSTGELFF. CDR3 sequence (DNA): TGCGCCAGCAGGTATGACAGCACCGGGGAGCTGTTTTTT. The entire variable domain, with the rest obtained from reference TRBV5-1 and TRBJ2-2, is as follows: KAGVTQTPRYLIKTRGQQVTLSCSPISGHRSVSWYQQTPGQGLQFLFEYFSETQRNKGNFPGRFSGRQFSNSRSEMNVSTLELGDSALYLCASRYDSTGELFFGEGSRLTVL.

This clonotype was observed at least ten times. The V gene is TRBV2, the J gene TRBJ2-1; D not resolved. V dropped 3 bases and J dropped 5 bases, with 11 bases sitting between them. Germline V gives CDR1 SNHLY, CDR2 FYNNEI. CDR3 size: 14 residues. The CDR3 DNA is TGTGCCAGCAGTGATATCGAAATAAACAATGAGCAGTTCTTC. Encoded protein: CASSDIEINNEQFF.

Concerning this clonotype itself: A far larger clone is one base from this, pointing to a likely read error. The chain recombines TRBV7-2 with TRBJ2-1; possibly TRBD1 for D (6 bases). The germline gives CDR1 SGHTA, CDR2 FQGNSA. V was cut by 5 bases and J by 0 bases, with 17 bases left in between. The CDR3 sequence is 17 residues long. This CDR3 is CASSGTRFRSSYNEQFF. DNA for the CDR3: TGTGCCAGCAGCGGGACAAGGTTTCGCAGCTCCTACAATGAGCAGTTCTTC.

The J gene is TRBJ2-7, the V gene TRBV15; 8 nucleotides match TRBD2. Germline V lookup: CDR1 LNHNV, CDR2 YYDKDF (reference sequence). J was trimmed by 5 bases and V by 5 bases; bases with no gene match: 14. This CDR3 spans 16 amino acids. CDR3 DNA sequence: TGTGCCACCAGCGCCATGCCGGGACTAGTGACCGACGAGCAGTACTTC. This sequence encodes CATSAMPGLVTDEQYF. Supplemented by reference TRBV15 and TRBJ2-7, the full variable domain reads DAMVIQNPRYQVTQFGKPVTLSCSQTLNHNVMYWYQQKSSQAPKLLFHYYDKDFNNEADTPDNFQSRRPNTSFCFLDIRSPGLGDTAMYLCATSAMPGLVTDEQYFGPGTRLTVT.

This clonotype has ten or more counts. The chain recombines TRBV15 with TRBJ2-5; the match to TRBD2 covers 7 bases. The CDR3 length is 14 residues. Germline CDR1 LNHNV, CDR2 YYDKDF (reference sequence). Trimming at V came to 1 base and at J to 5 bases, leaving 4 bases not matched to a gene. Here the CDR3 DNA reads TGTGCCACCAGCAGAGTTAGCGGGTGGGAGACCCAGTACTTC. This gives the protein CATSRVSGWETQYF.

This clonotype was seen a handful of times. With a much larger clone just one base away, this may be a read error. V and J are TRBV12-5 and TRBJ1-5, with unresolved D. Germline-derived CDR1 and CDR2 are LGHNT and FRNRAP. The CDR3 covers 17 residues. CDR3 DNA: TGTGCTAGAGGTTTGGTACCATGGGCGGACGGCGATCAGCCCCAGCATTTT. Translated: CARGLVPWADGDQPQHF.

This clonotype showed up just a few times. The rearrangement uses TRBV5-4 and TRBJ2-7; 7 bases fit TRBD1. The CDR3 contains 14 residues. Per the germline V gene, CDR1 is SGHNT and CDR2 is YYREEE (reference sequence). The ends lost 0 bases at V and 5 bases at J; junction bases unmatched: 5. The CDR3: CASSLGQQGNEQYF. CDR3 DNA sequence: TGTGCCAGCAGCTTGGGACAACAGGGGAACGAGCAGTACTTC.

This clonotype was recorded many times. V gene TRBV5-1 combines with J gene TRBJ2-2; D is perhaps TRBD1 (6 bases). CDR3 length equals 16 residues. Germline V gene data show CDR1 as SGHRS and CDR2 as YFSETQ. V gave up 0 bases and J gave up 1 base, with 10 bases separating them. The CDR3 spells CASSLAAGENTGELFF. Here the CDR3 DNA reads TGCGCCAGCAGCTTGGCCGCAGGGGAGAACACCGGGGAGCTGTTTTTT.

This clonotype was seen repeatedly, ten times or more. The chain carries TRBV7-8 and TRBJ1-1; D unclear. With 4 bases removed from V and 0 bases from J, the gap between germline ends came to 9 bases. The CDR3 has 14 amino acids. Looked up from germline, CDR1 is SGHVS and CDR2 is FQNEAQ. The CDR3 protein is CASSSASMNTEAFF. The CDR3 nucleotides read TGTGCCAGCAGCTCTGCGTCCATGAACACTGAAGCTTTCTTT.